The 28 T cell receptor beta chains listed next were all sequenced from one sample in a study of read filtering for tumor transcriptome and immune sequencing. From about 400 ng of RNA, a library with molecular barcoded alpha/delta and beta/gamma adaptors was made. From the reads, TCRdb called clonotypes with MiXCR, one entry per CDR3 protein. The sample contains fewer than 50,000 distinct CDR3 sequences, 10% to 15% of which appear only once. The sample taken for sequencing was a population of CD138-negative cells sorted from bone marrow. The receptors shown here come from a donor aged 40 or older with multiple myeloma.

This clonotype was seen repeatedly, ten times or more. The gene calls are TRBV5-6 and TRBJ2-7; 10 positions match TRBD1. The trim removed 5 bases at V and 3 bases at J, leaving 5 bases unmatched. CDR3 length equals 14 residues. Germline-derived CDR1 and CDR2 are SGHDT and YYEEEE. The CDR3 DNA reads as TGTGCCAGCAGTTACCGGGACAGGGGCTACGAGCAGTACTTC. Translating gives CASSYRDRGYEQYF. The variable domain in full, completed from reference TRBV5-6 and TRBJ2-7, reads DAGVTQSPTHLIKTRGQQVTLRCSPKSGHDTVSWYQQALGQGPQFIFQYYEEEERQRGNFPDRFSGHQFPNYSSELNVNALLLGDSALYLCASSYRDRGYEQYFGPGTRLTVT.

This clonotype occurred many times. The chain employs TRBV7-9 and TRBJ1-4, with D tentatively TRBD1 (5 bases). The CDR3 contains 17 residues. From germline, CDR1 is SEHNR and CDR2 FQNEAQ (reference sequence). V gave up 5 bases and J gave up 0 bases, with 16 bases separating them. The CDR3: CASSLTLTVTTNEKLFF. CDR3 DNA sequence: TGTGCCAGCAGCCTCACCCTGACAGTTACAACTAATGAAAAACTGTTTTTT.

This clonotype was seen repeatedly, ten times or more. The J gene is TRBJ2-3, the V gene TRBV5-1, with TRBD2 as a possible D gene (5 bases). CDR1 is SGHRS and CDR2 is YFSETQ in the germline V gene. The ends were cut back, 2 bases at V and 0 bases at J, with 13 bases in the middle. The CDR3 is 16 residues long. CDR3 protein: CASSLTGSSSTDTQYF. In DNA form, the CDR3 reads TGCGCCAGCAGCTTAACGGGAAGCTCTAGCACAGATACGCAGTATTTT.

This clonotype occurred many times. The chain carries TRBV29-1 and TRBJ2-1; D not certain. Trimming removed 4 bases from V and 2 bases from J, with 6 bases in between. This CDR3 is built from 12 residues. Germline-derived CDR1 and CDR2 are SQVTM and ANQGSEA. The CDR3 bases are TGCAGCGTTGGTCAGACCTACAATGAGCAGTTCTTC. This encodes CSVGQTYNEQFF.

As to this clonotype: Sequence at one end of the junction differs from germline and may be a read error. The V and J genes are TRBV7-6 and TRBJ2-7; TRBD2 might be the D (5 bases). Looked up from germline, CDR1 is SGHVS and CDR2 is FNYEAQ. The CDR3 runs 13 residues. DNA of the CDR3: TGTCCCAGCAGCCCCACGAGGGCCGGCGAGCAGTACTTC. This encodes CPSSPTRAGEQYF.

At least ten counts were recorded for this clonotype. The chain employs TRBV20-1 and TRBJ2-4, with D unclear. V dropped 3 bases and J dropped 0 bases, with 12 bases sitting between them. Germline V gene lookup returns CDR1 DFQATT and CDR2 SNEGSKA (reference sequence). CDR3 length: 15 residues. The chain's CDR3 is CSARVNTEAKNIQYF. CDR3 in DNA: TGCAGTGCTAGGGTTAATACTGAAGCCAAAAACATTCAGTACTTC.

This clonotype was seen ten or more times. The V and J genes are TRBV20-1 and TRBJ2-2, with 7 positions matching TRBD1. Trimming cost V 3 bases and J 3 bases; bases outside gene matches: 1. The germline V gene encodes CDR1 DFQATT and CDR2 SNEGSKA (reference sequence). The CDR3 is 13 amino acids. This CDR3 reads CSARDRYTGELFF. In DNA form, the CDR3 reads TGCAGTGCTAGGGACAGGTACACCGGGGAGCTGTTTTTT.

In regard to this clonotype: This sequence may be a read error, since a much larger clone differs from it by one base. J is TRBJ2-3 and V is TRBV7-2; TRBD2 might be the D (6 bases). CDR3 size: 13 residues. Germline CDR1 reads SGHTA; CDR2 reads FQGNSA. The CDR3 protein is CACSWGLSNTQYF. The CDR3 region has the DNA TGTGCCTGCAGCTGGGGACTTTCGAATACGCAGTATTTT.

The J gene is TRBJ1-1, the V gene TRBV7-2, with D uncertain. V was pared by 2 bases and J by 6 bases, with 16 bases between. The CDR3 totals 15 residues. Per germline, CDR1 SGHTA and CDR2 FQGNSA. This CDR3 is CASSLLGGRPAEAFF. Written as DNA, the CDR3 is TGTGCCAGCAGCTTACTTGGCGGGAGGCCCGCTGAAGCTTTCTTT.

The chain has TRBV25-1 and TRBJ2-2; 7 bases match TRBD2. The CDR3 runs 15 residues. Germline-derived CDR1 and CDR2 are MGHDK and SYGVNS. V lost 8 bases and J lost 3; bases outside the gene matches: 9. CDR3 protein: CASGGNSGDTGELFF. CDR3 bases: TGTGCCAGCGGTGGAAACAGCGGGGACACCGGGGAGCTGTTTTTT.

This clonotype was seen ten or more times. The chain has TRBV7-8 and TRBJ2-1; TRBD1 matches 10 bases. Trimming cost V 7 bases and J 8 bases; bases outside gene matches: 14. From germline, CDR1 is SGHVS and CDR2 FQNEAQ. The length of the CDR3 is 16 residues. The CDR3 nucleotides read TGTGCCAGCACTTTTTATGGGGACAGGGGTAGGGATGAGCAGTTCTTC. Protein sequence: CASTFYGDRGRDEQFF.

This clonotype was seen repeatedly, ten times or more. The chain carries TRBV10-3 and TRBJ2-2, with D possibly matching TRBD1 (6 bases). Germline loops: CDR1 ENHRY, CDR2 SYGVKD. The CDR3 loop spans 17 amino acids. V lost 0 bases to trimming and J lost 4 bases, with 15 bases between them. The CDR3 coding sequence is TGTGCCATCAGTGAGTCTCATGGACAGCAAATCACCGGGGAGCTGTTTTTT. It yields the protein CAISESHGQQITGELFF.

This clonotype appeared once. One junction end does not reproduce the germline sequence, and a read error may be involved. The chain has TRBV18 and TRBJ1-2; D is ambiguous. The CDR3 spans 16 residues. Germline loops: CDR1 KGHSH, CDR2 LQKENI. The DNA for the CDR3 is TGTGCCAGCTCACGTGACCCCAGTCCCTCTAACAATGGCTACACCTTC. It translates to CASSRDPSPSNNGYTF.

On this clonotype itself: A read error may be the cause here, since a much bigger clone is one base away. The chain couples TRBV27 to TRBJ2-7, with D unresolved. Trimming shortened V by 1 base and J by 6 bases, and 13 bases separated the two germline ends. The CDR3 covers 14 residues. Per germline, CDR1 MNHEY and CDR2 SMNVEV (reference sequence). CDR3 bases: TGTGCCAGCAGTTTATATGGCGACAACTGCGAGCAGTACTTC. Residues: CASSLYGDNCEQYF.

This clonotype has a count of ten or more. Written as DNA, the CDR3 is TGCAGTGCTAGAGAACGCCGCTCGGAAGATACGCAGTATTTT. Its translation is CSARERRSEDTQYF. This chain connects TRBV20-1 to TRBJ2-3; D is undetermined. The germline gives CDR1 DFQATT, CDR2 SNEGSKA (reference sequence). The CDR3 totals 14 residues. V gave up 0 bases and J gave up 5 bases, with 12 bases separating them.

The chain combines TRBV18 with TRBJ2-5; 10 bases agree with TRBD1. The CDR3 spans 16 residues. Germline V gene data show CDR1 as KGHSH and CDR2 as LQKENI. V was clipped by 4 bases and J by 5 bases; unmatched bases: 10. CDR3 loop: CASSRPGQGSKETQYF. DNA of the CDR3: TGTGCCAGCTCACGGCCGGGACAGGGGTCGAAGGAGACCCAGTACTTC.

About this clonotype: A much larger clonotype is one base distant, so this may be a read error. The chain joins TRBV19 to TRBJ1-5; D remains ambiguous. The CDR3 is made up of 13 amino acids. Germline CDR1 LNHDA, CDR2 SQIVND (reference sequence). CDR3 residues: CANSIQGNQPQHF. The CDR3 nucleotides are TGTGCCAATAGTATACAAGGAAATCAGCCCCAGCATTTT.

Note on this clonotype: The junction differs from germline at one of its ends, possibly a read error. The rearrangement joins TRBV25-1 to TRBJ1-1; perhaps TRBD1 as D (6 bases). Germline V gene sequence: CDR1 MGHDK, CDR2 SYGVNS. This CDR3 is 12 amino acids long. This CDR3 reads CGSSELTGEAFF. CDR3 nucleotides: TGTGGCAGCAGTGAGTTGACAGGAGAAGCTTTCTTT.

This clonotype occurred a few times. This chain uses TRBV9 with TRBJ1-1; D unresolved. CDR1 and CDR2 (germline): SGDLS, YYNGEE. V was clipped by 0 bases and J by 4 bases, with 10 bases between them. There are 14 residues in the CDR3. For the CDR3, the DNA is TGTGCCAGCAGCGTAGCTCCCGAGTCCACTGAAGCTTTCTTT. As protein: CASSVAPESTEAFF. Combining the CDR3 with reference TRBV9 and TRBJ1-1 gives the whole variable domain DSGVTQTPKHLITATGQRVTLRCSPRSGDLSVYWYQQSLDQGLQFLIQYYNGEERAKGNILERFSAQQFPDLHSELNLSSLELGDSALYFCASSVAPESTEAFFGQGTRLTVV.

This clonotype was detected only a few times. The rearrangement uses TRBV7-9 and TRBJ1-4; D ambiguous. Germline V gives CDR1 SEHNR, CDR2 FQNEAQ (reference sequence). V dropped 5 bases and J dropped 8 bases, with 12 bases sitting between them. The CDR3 has 13 amino acids. The DNA for the CDR3 is TGTGCCAGCAGCCCAGTCGTATGGGAAAAACTGTTTTTT. This translates into CASSPVVWEKLFF. The whole variable domain, remainder taken from reference TRBV7-9 and TRBJ1-4, is DTGVSQNPRHKITKRGQNVTFRCDPISEHNRLYWYRQTLGQGPEFLTYFQNEAQLEKSRLLSDRFSAERPKGSFSTLEIQRTEQGDSAMYLCASSPVVWEKLFFGSGTQLSVL.

The rearrangement uses TRBV11-2 and TRBJ2-2, with D possibly TRBD1 on 6 matching bases. Deletions cut 2 bases from V and 1 base from J, with 8 bases between. This CDR3 is 15 amino acids long. CDR1 and CDR2 (germline): SGHAT, FQNNGV. Written as DNA, the CDR3 is TGTGCCAGCAGCTTAACAGGGATGAACACCGGGGAGCTGTTTTTT. Amino acids: CASSLTGMNTGELFF.

Many counts were recorded for this clonotype. This chain uses TRBV29-1 with TRBJ2-7; 7 bases agree with TRBD1. V lost 7 bases to trimming and J lost 2 bases; unmatched junction nucleotides: 2. The CDR3 extends over 11 amino acids. Germline CDR1 and CDR2: SQVTM and ANQGSEA. The CDR3 loop reads CSAGTAYEQYF. In DNA, the CDR3 is TGCAGCGCCGGGACAGCCTACGAGCAGTACTTC.

This clonotype was seen repeatedly, ten times or more. The chain carries TRBV11-2 and TRBJ2-1; 8 bases line up with TRBD2. After removal of 5 bases from V and 10 bases from J, the junction contained 13 bases not matched to a gene. Germline V gene lookup returns CDR1 SGHAT and CDR2 FQNNGV. This CDR3 contains 15 residues. CDR3 sequence: CASSLWPSGRGEQFF. DNA for the CDR3: TGTGCCAGCAGCCTCTGGCCTAGCGGGCGCGGGGAGCAGTTCTTC.

This clonotype was seen ten or more times. V and J are TRBV28 and TRBJ1-4, with 8 bases lining up with TRBD1. This CDR3 has 17 residues. V lost 4 bases, J lost 3 bases, and 10 bases stayed unmatched. The V gene's germline CDR1 is MDHEN and CDR2 SYDVKM. In nucleotides, the CDR3 is TGTGCCAGCAGTTATACCGGGACAGGCTACGCTAATGAAAAACTGTTTTTT. This encodes CASSYTGTGYANEKLFF.

This clonotype was counted many times. The V gene is TRBV20-1, the J gene TRBJ2-7; possibly TRBD1 or TRBD2 for D (6 bases each). Germline V gives CDR1 DFQATT, CDR2 SNEGSKA (reference sequence). The CDR3 is made up of 14 amino acids. Trimming cost V 0 bases and J 6 bases, with 15 bases left between them. CDR3 amino acids: CSARDRGARPEQYF. CDR3 coding DNA: TGCAGTGCTAGAGATAGGGGGGCGCGTCCCGAGCAGTACTTC.

This clonotype appeared many times. The CDR3 DNA is TGCGCCAGCAGCCAAGATCTATTCCCCCGCCACCTTAACACCGGGGAGCTGTTTTTT. Its protein product is CASSQDLFPRHLNTGELFF. J is TRBJ2-2 and V is TRBV4-3; D unresolved. From germline, CDR1 is LGHNA and CDR2 YSLEER. V was cut by 0 bases and J by 2 bases, with 19 bases left in between. The CDR3 length is 19 residues.

This clonotype has at least ten counts. This sequence joins TRBV3-1 and TRBJ1-4; D is unresolved. Germline V lookup: CDR1 LGHDT, CDR2 YNNKEL (reference sequence). The CDR3 covers 11 residues. Trimming pared 4 bases from V and 14 bases from J, leaving 11 bases between. CDR3 amino acids: CASSRAGSLFF. The CDR3 nucleotides are TGTGCCAGCAGCCGAGCTGGAAGTCTGTTTTTT.

Note on this clonotype: This is likely an artifact of a read error, given a far larger clone one base away. Since the CDR3 does not end with the conserved phenylalanine or tryptophan, this likely comes from a read error. CDR3 in amino acids: CASSLGLAGDLDEQFL. The CDR3, as DNA: TGTGCCAGCAGCTTAGGACTAGCGGGAGATCTCGATGAGCAGTTCCTC. V gene TRBV11-1 combines with J gene TRBJ2-1; TRBD2 matches at 12 bases. Germline loops: CDR1 SGHAT, CDR2 FQDESV (reference sequence). The J segment lost 8 bases and the V segment lost 1 base, leaving 6 bases of the junction unmatched. The CDR3 consists of 16 residues.